The rows below give T cell receptor beta chains drawn from one sample of a study of vaccination and CD4 T cells after COVID-19. TCRdb used MiXCR to reprocess the PCR reads, holding one entry per CDR3 protein. This table holds almost 20,000 distinct CDR3 sequences, around 40% found once. The antigens of these receptors remain unknown. The sequenced sample was CD4+ T cells from blood, cultured in vitro, obtained before SARS-CoV-2 vaccination. The receptors come from a human donor who received a COVID-19 vaccine. Both conserved end residues are part of each CDR3. The D gene is left open where the match is weak. Part of the rows lack a size; the others show once, few, many or a class for expanded clones.

clone size | J gene | V gene | D gene | CDR3 DNA | CDR3 protein
. | TRBJ1-1 | TRBV7-2 | TRBD1 | TGTGCCAGCAGATCCGGGACAGGGGATACTGAAGCTTTCTTT | CASRSGTGDTEAFF
few | TRBJ2-5 | TRBV6-1 | . | TGTGCCAGCAGTGAGGAACAGTTGGGGACAGAGACCCAGTACTTC | CASSEEQLGTETQYF
few | TRBJ1-2 | TRBV24-1 | . | TGTGCCACCAGTGACACAGCTAACTATGGCTACACCTTC | CATSDTANYGYTF
. | TRBJ1-5 | TRBV19 | . | TGTGCCAGTAAGGGACTACAGGGCACCTCTTATCAGCCCCAGCATTTT | CASKGLQGTSYQPQHF
. | TRBJ2-5 | TRBV7-2 | . | TGTGCCAGCAGCTTATTTTCGGAGAAATATTGGACAGTACAAGAGACCCAGTACTTC | CASSLFSEKYWTVQETQYF
. | TRBJ2-5 | TRBV5-1 | . | TGCGCCAGCAGCTTGGAGGTCCAAGAGACCCAGTACTTC | CASSLEVQETQYF
. | TRBJ1-1 | TRBV5-4 | . | TGTGCCAGCAGCTTGGAAGGGGGGGGTGAAGCTTTCTTT | CASSLEGGGEAFF
few | TRBJ1-1 | TRBV11-3 | . | TGTGCCAGCAGCTCGTCCCGGGGGGCGAACACTGAAGCTTTCTTT | CASSSSRGANTEAFF
few | TRBJ2-3 | TRBV15 | . | TGTGCCACCAGCAGAACTAAAGAGTACACAGATACGCAGTATTTT | CATSRTKEYTDTQYF
. | TRBJ2-7 | TRBV20-1 | . | TGCAGTGCTAGGGGAGGGGGGCTCTACGAGCAGTACTTC | CSARGGGLYEQYF
. | TRBJ1-5 | TRBV19 | TRBD1 | TGTGCCAGCCAACAGGGGACAGTCGATCAGCCCCAGCATTTT | CASQQGTVDQPQHF
few | TRBJ2-7 | TRBV6-5 | TRBD2 | TGTGCCAGCAGTTTAAATAGCGGGGTGGCCACCTACGAGCAGTACTTC | CASSLNSGVATYEQYF
. | TRBJ1-1 | TRBV6-1 | . | TGTGCCAGCACTCCATCACGGGACGGAAATGAAGCTTTCTTT | CASTPSRDGNEAFF
. | TRBJ1-4 | TRBV19 | . | TGTGCCAGTAGTTCCCGGGAGACACAGGAAAAACTGTTTTTT | CASSSRETQEKLFF
. | TRBJ1-2 | TRBV21-1 | . | TGTGCCAGCAAGCAGGGACAGGGTCGCTATGGCTACACCTTC | CASKQGQGRYGYTF
. | TRBJ1-1 | TRBV15 | TRBD1 | TGTGCCACCAGCAGAGGGACAGGGGAGATGCGGGGGGCTTTCTTT | CATSRGTGEMRGAFF
. | TRBJ2-1 | TRBV5-4 | TRBD2 | TGTGCCAGCAGCCTGCGACTAGCGGGGGCCGCAAGGCAGTTCTTC | CASSLRLAGAARQFF
once | TRBJ1-2 | TRBV28 | . | TGTGCCAGCAGTTCACACTTAAGAGCTAACTATGGCTACACCTTC | CASSSHLRANYGYTF
. | TRBJ1-5 | TRBV7-8 | . | TGTGCCAGCAGCTTAGGGCTGAGTAGCAATCAGCCCCAGCATTTT | CASSLGLSSNQPQHF
few | TRBJ2-3 | TRBV5-3 | . | TGTGCCAGAAGCCTGCAGGGGGGGAGTAGCACAGATACGCAGTATTTT | CARSLQGGSSTDTQYF
. | TRBJ2-1 | TRBV7-2 | TRBD2 | TGTGCCAGCAGCCTTAGCGGGGGGAACTACAATGAGCAGTTCTTC | CASSLSGGNYNEQFF
few | TRBJ1-5 | TRBV12-3/TRBV12-4 | . | TGTGCCAGCAGCCGCAGGAGGGACGGACGCAATCAGCCCCAGCATTTT | CASSRRRDGRNQPQHF
. | TRBJ2-5 | TRBV7-2 | . | TGTGCCAGCAGCTTACAGGGAGGAGTAGGGGAGACCCAGTACTTC | CASSLQGGVGETQYF
once | TRBJ1-5 | TRBV12-5 | . | TGTGCTAGTGGTTCCCCCCCAAAACCCCAGCATTTT | CASGSPPKPQHF
. | TRBJ2-3 | TRBV19 | . | TGTGCCAGCGGAACAGGGAGAGGACCAGATACGCAGTATTTT | CASGTGRGPDTQYF
. | TRBJ2-7 | TRBV7-2 | . | TGTGCCAGCAGCTTAGGAGCGAGCGGCTACGAGCAGTACTTC | CASSLGASGYEQYF
few | TRBJ2-3 | TRBV20-1 | . | TGCAGTGCTCCAGGGGTACTACAGGGTCTCCCAGATACGCAGTATTTT | CSAPGVLQGLPDTQYF
. | TRBJ1-2 | TRBV20-1 | . | TGCAGTGCTAGAGATACAATAATGACAGGATCGTATGGCTACACCTTC | CSARDTIMTGSYGYTF
. | TRBJ1-1 | TRBV12-3/TRBV12-4 | TRBD1 | TGTGCCAGCACCCCAGGGGGTCGGAACACTGAAGCTTTCTTT | CASTPGGRNTEAFF
. | TRBJ1-5 | TRBV28 | . | TGTGCCAGCATCGAGGGACAAGATCAGCCCCAGCATTTT | CASIEGQDQPQHF
few | TRBJ2-5 | TRBV27 | . | TGTGCCAGCAGTTTAATCCGAAGAGAGACCCAGTACTTC | CASSLIRRETQYF
. | TRBJ2-7 | TRBV19 | . | TGTGCCAGTAGTACCGACAGGCCCTACGAGCAGTACTTC | CASSTDRPYEQYF
. | TRBJ2-7 | TRBV24-1 | . | TGTGCCACCAGTGATTTAAACTACGAGCAGTACTTC | CATSDLNYEQYF
. | TRBJ2-4 | TRBV7-9 | . | TGTGCCAGCAGCGTGGGACTAGTAGGGGGCGGTGGAAACATTCAGTACTTC | CASSVGLVGGGGNIQYF
. | TRBJ1-1 | TRBV6-2/TRBV6-3 | . | TGTGCCAGCAGTTGGCGTGGGGGGAACACTGAAGCTTTCTTT | CASSWRGGNTEAFF
few | TRBJ1-1 | TRBV7-8 | . | TGTGCCAGCAGCCCCCGACAGGAGACGATCATGAACACTGAAGCTTTCTTT | CASSPRQETIMNTEAFF
medium-sized | TRBJ2-3 | TRBV20-1 | . | TGCGCGACTAGAAGGACAGATACGCAGTATTTT | CATRRTDTQYF
few | TRBJ2-2 | TRBV27 | TRBD2 | TGTGCCAGCAGTACCGTCCGAAAATGGACTAGCGGCACCGGGGAGCTGTTTTTT | CASSTVRKWTSGTGELFF
. | TRBJ2-7 | TRBV5-1 | . | TGCGCCAGCAGCTCAGGCGTCCACGAGCAGTACTTC | CASSSGVHEQYF
. | TRBJ1-6 | TRBV12-3/TRBV12-4 | . | TGTGCCAGCAGTTTGGCCTCAGGGAGCTCCTATAATTCACCCCTCCACTTT | CASSLASGSSYNSPLHF
few | TRBJ1-2 | TRBV6-2/TRBV6-3 | . | TGTGCCAGCAGTTACCTGGACAGAACCTATGGCTACACCTTC | CASSYLDRTYGYTF
. | TRBJ1-4 | TRBV19 | TRBD1 | TGTGCCAGTAGTACGAAATACAACAGGGGATGGACTAATGAAAAACTGTTTTTT | CASSTKYNRGWTNEKLFF
. | TRBJ1-5 | TRBV24-1 | TRBD1 | TGTGCCACCAGTGATTCTCGACAGGGGAGGGATCAGCCCCAGCATTTT | CATSDSRQGRDQPQHF
few | TRBJ1-2 | TRBV6-1 | . | TGTGCCAGCATCTTCAGAAGGGGGAAACACTACTATGGCTACACCTTC | CASIFRRGKHYYGYTF
. | TRBJ1-2 | TRBV14 | . | TGTGCCAGCAGCCAAGGCGGGTCAATCGTCCCTAGCTATGGCTACACCTTC | CASSQGGSIVPSYGYTF
once | TRBJ2-7 | TRBV6-1 | TRBD2 | TGTGCCAGCAACTCGCCTAGGAGCGGGGGGGCCGAAGAGCAGTACTTC | CASNSPRSGGAEEQYF
few | TRBJ1-2 | TRBV5-1 | . | TGCGCCAGCAGCTTGGCCGATGTTGGCTACACCTTC | CASSLADVGYTF
. | TRBJ2-3 | TRBV19 | TRBD2 | TGTGCCAGTAGTTCAACCGTAGCGGGGGGGGTAGATACGCAGTATTTT | CASSSTVAGGVDTQYF